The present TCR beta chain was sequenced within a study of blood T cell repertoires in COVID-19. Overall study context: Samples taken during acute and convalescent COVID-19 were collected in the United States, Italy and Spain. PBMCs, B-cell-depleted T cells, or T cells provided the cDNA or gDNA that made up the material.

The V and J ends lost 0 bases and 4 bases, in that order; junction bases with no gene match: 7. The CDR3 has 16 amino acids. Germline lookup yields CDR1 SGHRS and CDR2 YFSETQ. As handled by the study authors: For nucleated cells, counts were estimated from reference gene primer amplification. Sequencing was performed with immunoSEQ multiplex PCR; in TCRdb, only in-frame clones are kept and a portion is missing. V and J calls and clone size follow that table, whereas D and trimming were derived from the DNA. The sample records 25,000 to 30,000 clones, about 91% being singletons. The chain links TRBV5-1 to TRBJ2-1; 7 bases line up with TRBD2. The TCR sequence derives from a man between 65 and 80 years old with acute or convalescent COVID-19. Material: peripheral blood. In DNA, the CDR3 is TGCGCCAGCAGCTTGGATCCGGGAGGTTTATACAATGAGCAGTTCTTC. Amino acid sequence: CASSLDPGGLYNEQFF.